This TCR beta chain was found in a study of regulatory T cells in long-lasting Graves disease. Sequencing libraries for TCR beta were prepared with iRepertoire HTBI primers and Arm-PCR of CDR3 regions. Each CDR3 protein is one row after TCRdb ran MiXCR on the multiplex PCR reads. The sample holds around 480,000 distinct CDR3 sequences; 15% to 20% are singletons and the top ten take roughly an eighth. Study-wide findings and caveats: Researchers examined only peripheral blood and not thyroid tissue.

Ten or more counts support this clonotype. The target antigen is unknown. The CDR3 runs 16 residues. The V segment lost 0 bases and the J segment 8 bases; nucleotides outside the gene matches: 7. Germline CDR1 reads SGHRS; CDR2 reads YFSETQ. Specified time point: newly diagnosed GD, antithyroid drugs for less than 3 months. The TCR library was made from RNA extracted from PBMCs. EDTA tubes held 7 to 9 milliliters of peripheral blood from each patient. The sample was also reused in another study, on T cells in Graves' hyperthyroidism and ophthalmopathy. That work contributes: Patients aged 18 to 65 had newly diagnosed hyperthyroidism lasting under 2 months. Using the HTBI primer set, a first-round RT-PCR was run on the TCR CDR3.

The chain uses TRBV5-1 and TRBJ2-1, with 11 bases matching TRBD2. Material: peripheral blood mononuclear cells (PBMCs), obtained at new diagnosis, from a patient treated with antithyroid drugs. The receptor was isolated from a man aged 40-50 years with Graves disease. The CDR3 DNA reads as TGCGCCAGCAGCTTGGGGGGGACTAGCGGCCAGGATGAGCAGTTCTTC. Residues: CASSLGGTSGQDEQFF.